Each of the 14 T cell receptor beta chains below was sequenced from the same sample in a study of blood T cell repertoires in COVID-19. Clones were sequenced by immunoSEQ multiplex PCR, and TCRdb holds only the in-frame ones, with some missing. The data hold 200,000 or so clones, with roughly 80% observed a single time. The sample taken for sequencing was PBMCs or T cells enriched from blood (not recorded which). The receptors here all came from a man aged 55-75 years who had recovered from COVID-19.

The gene calls are TRBV14 and TRBJ1-2, with TRBD1 matching over 7 bases. Trimming at V came to 2 bases and at J to 14 bases, leaving 14 bases not matched to a gene. Germline-derived CDR1 and CDR2 are SGHDN and FVKESK. CDR3 size: 14 residues. The CDR3 sequence is CASSQQPGQAAGTF. CDR3 DNA sequence: TGTGCCAGCAGCCAACAACCCGGACAGGCCGCAGGGACCTTC. Variable domain in full (rest from reference TRBV14 and TRBJ1-2): EAGVTQFPSHSVIEKGQTVTLRCDPISGHDNLYWYRRVMGKEIKFLLHFVKESKQDESGMPNNRFLAERTGGTYSTLKVQPAELEDSGVYFCASSQQPGQAAGTFGSGTRLTVV.

The chain recombines TRBV5-1 with TRBJ2-7; 7 bases match TRBD1. Trimming took 6 bases from V and 6 from J; bases not matched to a gene: 9. Looked up from germline, CDR1 is SGHRS and CDR2 is YFSETQ. CDR3 length: 13 amino acids. The CDR3 here is CASKGEGAGEQYF. The CDR3 coding sequence is TGCGCCAGCAAAGGCGAGGGGGCGGGCGAGCAGTACTTC.

J is TRBJ1-4 and V is TRBV7-9, with TRBD1 identical over 7 bases. Germline values: CDR1 SEHNR, CDR2 FQNEAQ (reference sequence). V was pared by 5 bases and J by 7 bases, with 7 bases of the junction left unmatched. The CDR3 runs 14 residues. Written as DNA, the CDR3 is TGTGCCAGCAGCCCCCAGGGGGTCTCTGAAAAACTGTTTTTT. Protein sequence: CASSPQGVSEKLFF.

The V gene is TRBV7-8, the J gene TRBJ2-1; TRBD1 might be the D (5 bases). Deletions cut 6 bases from V and 1 base from J, with 13 bases between. Germline V CDR1 and CDR2: SGHVS, FQNEAQ. The CDR3 runs to 15 residues. The CDR3 DNA reads as TGTGCCAGCAGAAACAGCGCAGGGTCCTACAATGAGCAGTTCTTC. It is translated as CASRNSAGSYNEQFF.

The chain has TRBV6-5 and TRBJ1-4; D possibly corresponds to TRBD1 (6 bases). The germline gives CDR1 MNHEY, CDR2 SVGAGI. The CDR3 covers 15 residues. V was shortened by 4 bases and J by 8 bases, with 17 bases between the two germline ends. CDR3 coding DNA: TGTGCCAGCAGTTCGTTACAGGGTGGATCGGAAAAACTGTTTTTT. Its protein is CASSSLQGGSEKLFF.

The sample holds a few counts of this clone. The rearrangement joins TRBV11-2 to TRBJ1-1; TRBD1 matches at 10 bases. Unmatched junction bases numbered 12, after V lost 7 bases and J lost 1 base. CDR1 is SGHAT, CDR2 FQNNGV, per germline. CDR3 length: 17 amino acids. The CDR3 sequence: CASTSPGQGLSNTEAFF. CDR3 DNA: TGTGCCAGCACCTCTCCGGGACAGGGGCTATCGAACACTGAAGCTTTCTTT.

This chain joins TRBV27 and TRBJ2-7, with TRBD1 matching over 9 bases. The trim removed 6 bases at V and 6 bases at J, leaving 12 bases unmatched. The CDR3 covers 15 residues. Germline values: CDR1 MNHEY, CDR2 SMNVEV (reference sequence). The CDR3 DNA follows: TGTGCCAGCAGGCCCCGGGACAGGGCTATTCGCGAGCAGTACTTC. Its translation is CASRPRDRAIREQYF.

The V and J genes are TRBV12-3 or TRBV12-4 and TRBJ2-5; TRBD1 matches at 7 bases. This CDR3 has 11 residues. V lost 5 bases to trimming and J lost 12 bases; unmatched junction nucleotides: 6. CDR3 amino acids: CASSTGQSEYF. The CDR3 nucleotides are TGTGCCAGCAGTACGGGACAGTCAGAGTACTTC.

CDR3 nucleotides: TGTGCCAGCAGTTGGGGGGGAGAGAACACTGAAGCTTTCTTT. Amino acids: CASSWGGENTEAFF. The chain links TRBV9 to TRBJ1-1; D may be TRBD1 (5 bases). The germline V gene has CDR1 SGDLS and CDR2 YYNGEE. Trimming took off 5 bases at V and 1 base at J, with 12 bases between the two ends. The CDR3 is 14 residues long.

The CDR3 region is CASSLEGNYNSPLHF. The CDR3 coding sequence is TGCGCCAGCAGCTTGGAGGGGAATTATAATTCACCCCTCCACTTT. The chain employs TRBV5-1 and TRBJ1-6; D possibly corresponds to TRBD1 (5 bases). The CDR3 consists of 15 residues. V lost 0 bases and J 4 bases, leaving 8 bases between the germline ends. The germline gives CDR1 SGHRS, CDR2 YFSETQ.

The chain has TRBV11-1 and TRBJ1-1, with D possibly matching TRBD1 (5 bases). V shed 1 base and J shed 3 bases, with 15 bases lying between them. This CDR3 contains 16 residues. CDR1 and CDR2 (germline): SGHAT, FQDESV (reference sequence). This CDR3 reads CASSLGLQGPDTEAFF. The DNA for the CDR3 is TGTGCCAGCAGCTTAGGACTGCAGGGCCCGGACACTGAAGCTTTCTTT.

The table lists this clone with a few counts. One end of the junction fails to match germline, which may point to a read error. J is TRBJ1-1 and V is TRBV6-5, with 9 bases fitting TRBD1. The CDR3 consists of 13 residues. Germline-derived CDR1 and CDR2 are MNHEY and SVGAGI. In DNA, the CDR3 is TGTGCCAGCGGACGGGACAGGGCCTCTGAGGCTTTCTTT. Amino acid sequence: CASGRDRASEAFF.

V and J are TRBV10-3 and TRBJ2-7, with a tentative D call TRBD1 (7 bases). CDR3 length: 15 amino acids. The germline CDR1 and CDR2 sequences are ENHRY and SYGVKD. Trimming removed 4 bases from V and 5 bases from J, with 18 bases in between. The CDR3 DNA sequence: TGTGCCATCAGTGGAAACCGACAGGGACTCCACGAGCAGTACTTC. This gives the protein CAISGNRQGLHEQYF.

This clone has only a few counts. This chain uses TRBV5-1 with TRBJ2-1; TRBD1 matches 7 bases. The CDR3 totals 15 residues. Trimming at V came to 0 bases and at J to 6 bases, leaving 6 bases not matched to a gene. CDR1 is SGHRS and CDR2 is YFSETQ in the germline V gene. CDR3 sequence reads: CASSLDGTEVNEQFF. DNA of the CDR3: TGCGCCAGCAGCTTGGACGGGACAGAGGTCAATGAGCAGTTCTTC.